In its sample, the clone carrying this T cell receptor beta chain was seen many times. TCRdb re-analysed the PCR reads in MiXCR, keeping a single row per CDR3 protein. Here the sample spans 24,000 or so distinct CDR3 sequences, 38% being singletons. The CDR3 covers 15 residues. Trimming pared 2 bases from V and 3 bases from J, leaving 10 bases between. Germline values: CDR1 ENHRY, CDR2 SYGVKD. The data were taken from a study of tumor-infiltrating lymphocytes in oesophageal squamous cell carcinoma. The chain carries TRBV10-3 and TRBJ1-4; D unclear. Sequenced input: esophageal tumor tissue. The TCR was taken from a male donor with esophageal squamous cell carcinoma. The CDR3 nucleotides read TGTGCCATCAGTGAGCGCGGGGTCCCTAATGAAAAACTGTTTTTT. Translation gives CAISERGVPNEKLFF.